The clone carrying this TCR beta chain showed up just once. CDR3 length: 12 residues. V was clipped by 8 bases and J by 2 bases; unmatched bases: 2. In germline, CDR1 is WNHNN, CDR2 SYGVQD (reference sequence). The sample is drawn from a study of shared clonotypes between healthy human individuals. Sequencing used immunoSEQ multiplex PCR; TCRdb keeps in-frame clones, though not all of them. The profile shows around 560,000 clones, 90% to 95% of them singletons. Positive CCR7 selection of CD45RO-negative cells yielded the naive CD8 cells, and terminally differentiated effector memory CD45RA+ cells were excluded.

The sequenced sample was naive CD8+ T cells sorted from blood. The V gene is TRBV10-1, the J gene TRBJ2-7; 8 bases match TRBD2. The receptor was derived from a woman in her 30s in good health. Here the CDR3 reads CASAGGTYEQYF. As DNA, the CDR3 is TGCGCCAGCGCGGGGGGAACCTACGAGCAGTACTTC.